The T cell receptor (beta chain) described here comes from a study of T-cell reconstitution after alpha-beta-depleted transplantation in children. Unique molecular identifiers were used to barcode this TCRbeta library. TCRdb reprocessed the PCR reads with MiXCR, giving one entry per CDR3 protein. The table lists 70,000 to 100,000 distinct CDR3 sequences, more than 9% of them singletons. Details on this clonotype: Given a much more abundant clone one base away, this may be a read error.

Material: PBMCs from the stem cell graft donor, obtained from the stem cell graft. The TCR sequence derives from a human donor who donated a stem cell graft to a child with inherited bone marrow failure.

CDR3 residues: CASSERMVGRGNEQFF. Here the CDR3 DNA reads TGTGCCAGCAGTGAACGTATGGTGGGGAGAGGGAATGAGCAGTTCTTC. J is TRBJ2-1 and V is TRBV2; D perhaps matches TRBD2 (5 bases). This CDR3 comprises 16 residues. V gave up 2 bases and J gave up 7 bases, with 18 bases separating them. Germline V gene sequence: CDR1 SNHLY, CDR2 FYNNEI.